These T cell receptor beta chains were read from a single sample in a study of shared clonotypes between healthy human individuals. Clones were read by immunoSEQ multiplex PCR, and TCRdb kept only the in-frame ones, dropping some. This sample carries about 2.1 million clones, about 93% of them seen once, and the ten largest clones take about 1.5%. The sequenced sample was naive CD8+ T cells from PBMCs. The receptors were gathered from a man in his late teens or twenties in good health. Some clones in this sample may be carry-over from other donors' samples. Both conserved end residues are part of each CDR3. D genes are given only for firm matches. Some rows have no size entry. The others give once, few or many, or a class for an expanded clone.

cdr3_aa cdr3_nt clone_size cdr3_length j_call d_call v_call
CASSLRTGMNTEAFF TGTGCCAGCAGTTTAAGGACGGGCATGAACACTGAAGCTTTCTTT . 15 TRBJ1-1 . TRBV27
CASSMMGLSNQPQHF TGTGCCAGTAGTATGATGGGATTAAGCAATCAGCCCCAGCATTTT . 15 TRBJ1-5 . TRBV19
CASSIDSVETQYF TGTGCCAGTAGTATAGATTCCGTGGAGACCCAGTACTTC few 13 TRBJ2-5 . TRBV19
CASSPWGQGDAYEQYF TGTGCCAGCAGCCCCTGGGGACAGGGGGATGCCTACGAGCAGTACTTC . 16 TRBJ2-7 TRBD1 TRBV28
CASSYEEGAYNEQFF TGTGCCAGCAGTTACGAGGAGGGGGCGTACAATGAGCAGTTCTTC . 15 TRBJ2-1 . TRBV6-5
CAISAAGGAQLFF TGTGCCATCAGTGCGGCCGGGGGGGCGCAACTGTTTTTT . 13 TRBJ1-4 . TRBV10-3
CASSPLRAGYEQYF TGTGCCAGCAGCCCTCTGAGGGCGGGGTACGAGCAGTACTTC . 14 TRBJ2-7 . TRBV27
CASSYTGTSGYTF TGTGCCAGCAGTTACACCGGAACATCTGGCTACACCTTC . 13 TRBJ1-2 . TRBV6-6
CASSSLAGYSYEQYF TGTGCCAGCAGTTCCCTAGCGGGATATAGCTACGAGCAGTACTTC . 15 TRBJ2-7 TRBD2 TRBV28
CASSELEGIGETQYF TGTGCCAGCAGTGAACTTGAGGGAATTGGAGAGACCCAGTACTTC . 15 TRBJ2-5 . TRBV2
CASTLAGENYEQYF TGTGCCAGCACACTAGCGGGAGAAAACTACGAGCAGTACTTC . 14 TRBJ2-7 TRBD2 TRBV28
CASSLYGLRNTGELFF TGTGCCAGCAGTTTATACGGGTTAAGGAACACCGGGGAGCTGTTTTTT . 16 TRBJ2-2 . TRBV27
CASSVGADLAYEQYF TGTGCCAGCAGCGTAGGTGCTGATCTAGCGTACGAGCAGTACTTC . 15 TRBJ2-7 . TRBV9
CASREASGGYSGELFF TGTGCCAGCAGAGAAGCTAGCGGGGGTTACTCCGGGGAGCTGTTTTTT . 16 TRBJ2-2 TRBD2 TRBV6-1
CASSITGRSYNEQFF TGTGCCAGCAGTATAACAGGGCGAAGCTACAATGAGCAGTTCTTC . 15 TRBJ2-1 . TRBV11-2
CASSYSSVARGTEAFF TGTGCCAGCAGTTACTCGAGCGTGGCGAGGGGCACTGAAGCTTTCTTT . 16 TRBJ1-1 . TRBV6-5
CASSPEGSDEQYF TGTGCCAGCAGCCCGGAAGGGTCCGACGAGCAGTACTTC . 13 TRBJ2-7 . TRBV5-6
CASSIDREGLMNTEAFF TGTGCCAGTAGTATAGATCGCGAGGGTCTCATGAACACTGAAGCTTTCTTT . 17 TRBJ1-1 . TRBV19
CASSLLSRGEQTQYF TGTGCCAGCAGCTTATTAAGTAGAGGGGAACAGACCCAGTACTTC . 15 TRBJ2-5 . TRBV7-9
CASSLAASGRAHEQYF TGCGCCAGCAGCTTGGCTGCAAGCGGGAGGGCCCACGAGCAGTACTTC . 16 TRBJ2-7 TRBD2 TRBV5-1
CASSQEWGRSIPKAFF TGTGCCAGCAGCCAAGAGTGGGGTAGGAGTATCCCCAAAGCTTTCTTT . 16 TRBJ1-1 . TRBV4-2
CASSPGDPGIEQYF TGTGCCAGCAGCCCGGGGGACCCCGGGATCGAGCAGTACTTC . 14 TRBJ2-7 . TRBV7-2
CASSLRSDAGELFF TGTGCCAGCAGCTTACGTTCAGACGCCGGGGAGCTGTTTTTT . 14 TRBJ2-2 . TRBV13
CASSSTILSSYNEQFF TGTGCCAGCAGCTCCACTATACTGAGCTCCTACAATGAGCAGTTCTTC . 16 TRBJ2-1 . TRBV7-8
CASSDDRGYADTQYF TGTGCCAGCAGCGACGACAGGGGTTATGCAGATACGCAGTATTTT . 15 TRBJ2-3 TRBD1 TRBV9
CASSLVIGNNEKLFF TGTGCCAGCAGCTTAGTCATCGGGAATAATGAAAAACTGTTTTTT . 15 TRBJ1-4 . TRBV7-8
CASSVEGGSSYNEQFF TGTGCCAGCAGCGTAGAGGGCGGGAGCTCCTACAATGAGCAGTTCTTC . 16 TRBJ2-1 TRBD2 TRBV9
CASSPGTGRYEQYF TGCGCCAGCAGCCCCGGGACAGGGCGGTACGAGCAGTACTTC . 14 TRBJ2-7 TRBD1 TRBV4-3
CASSESFRLTEAFF TGTGCCAGCAGTGAATCCTTTCGGCTAACTGAAGCTTTCTTT . 14 TRBJ1-1 . TRBV6-1
CASSQDQGRGRYEQYF TGCGCCAGCAGCCAAGATCAGGGCAGGGGGAGGTACGAGCAGTACTTC . 16 TRBJ2-7 . TRBV4-1
CASRSLGRHNEQFF TGTGCCAGCAGGTCACTCGGAAGGCACAATGAGCAGTTCTTC . 14 TRBJ2-1 . TRBV28
CASSQTTGPIEQYF TGTGCCAGCAGCCAGACGACAGGCCCTATCGAGCAGTACTTC . 14 TRBJ2-7 . TRBV4-2
CASSFDPSGIGGEQYF TGTGCCAGCAGCTTTGACCCTAGCGGGATCGGGGGAGAGCAGTACTTC . 16 TRBJ2-7 TRBD2 TRBV7-2
CASSFLAGGYEQYF TGTGCCAGCAGCTTTTTAGCGGGAGGATACGAGCAGTACTTC . 14 TRBJ2-7 TRBD2 TRBV11-2
CASSQVLGAQETQYF TGTGCCAGCAGCCAAGTTCTAGGGGCGCAGGAGACCCAGTACTTC . 15 TRBJ2-5 . TRBV4-2
CASSVGETQYF TGTGCCAGCAGTGTCGGGGAGACCCAGTACTTC . 11 TRBJ2-5 . TRBV25-1
CANSRQGWGETQYF TGTGCCAACTCCAGGCAGGGGTGGGGGGAGACCCAGTACTTC . 14 TRBJ2-5 . TRBV28
CASSWDRGSEQYF TGTGCCAGCAGCTGGGACAGGGGGTCCGAGCAGTACTTC few 13 TRBJ2-7 TRBD1 TRBV7-6
CSVSTGRGNTEAFF TGCAGCGTTTCGACAGGTAGAGGGAACACTGAAGCTTTCTTT . 14 TRBJ1-1 . TRBV29-1
CASSLSFGTGRIAEAFF TGTGCCAGCAGTTTATCGTTTGGTACAGGGAGGATAGCTGAAGCTTTCTTT . 17 TRBJ1-1 . TRBV27
CASSVVSSGTDTQYF TGTGCCAGCAGCGTAGTTTCTAGCGGGACAGATACGCAGTATTTT . 15 TRBJ2-3 TRBD2 TRBV9
CASSTPLFLAGNNEQFF TGTGCCAGCAGTACCCCCCTATTCCTAGCGGGAAACAATGAGCAGTTCTTC . 17 TRBJ2-1 TRBD2 TRBV27
CASSLRRGANRSLSYEQYF TGTGCCAGCAGTTTACGTAGAGGGGCCAACCGCAGCCTTTCCTACGAGCAGTACTTC . 19 TRBJ2-7 . TRBV28
CAISESGGSEKLFF TGTGCCATCAGTGAGTCGGGGGGGAGTGAAAAACTGTTTTTT . 14 TRBJ1-4 . TRBV10-3
CASSSTGRERETQYF TGTGCCAGCAGTTCCACCGGGAGGGAGAGAGAGACCCAGTACTTC . 15 TRBJ2-5 TRBD2 TRBV28
CASSERGISYEQYF TGCGCCAGCAGTGAGAGAGGTATCTCCTACGAGCAGTACTTC . 14 TRBJ2-7 . TRBV10-2
CASSVWAQGGYGYTF TGTGCCAGCAGCGTATGGGCCCAGGGGGGCTATGGCTACACCTTC once 15 TRBJ1-2 TRBD1 TRBV9
CASSLAGGQETQYF TGTGCCAGCAGTTTAGCGGGGGGCCAAGAGACCCAGTACTTC . 14 TRBJ2-5 TRBD2 TRBV28
CASSLVFGANVLTF TGTGCCAGCAGCTTGGTTTTCGGGGCCAACGTCCTGACTTTC . 14 TRBJ2-6 . TRBV7-2
CATSRGLAGGPKNEQFF TGTGCCACCAGCAGAGGACTAGCGGGAGGGCCAAAGAATGAGCAGTTCTTC . 17 TRBJ2-1 TRBD2 TRBV15
CASSPGVDSGNTIYF TGTGCCAGCAGCCCCGGGGTGGACTCTGGAAACACCATATATTTT . 15 TRBJ1-3 . TRBV7-9
CASRDLITPKDEQFF TGTGCCAGCAGGGATCTAATTACCCCGAAGGATGAGCAGTTCTTC once 15 TRBJ2-1 . TRBV5-4
CASSQEVTGNGYNEQFF TGCGCCAGCAGCCAAGAGGTTACGGGAAATGGGTACAATGAGCAGTTCTTC few 17 TRBJ2-1 . TRBV4-3
CASSTPPTMNTEAFF TGTGCCAGCAGCACACCCCCCACCATGAACACTGAAGCTTTCTTT . 15 TRBJ1-1 . TRBV7-2